What follows are 27 T cell receptor beta chains derived from one specimen sequenced in a study of T cell repertoires in cytomegalovirus infection. Antigen specificity for these receptors is unknown. TCRdb called the reads again in MiXCR, with one record for every CDR3 protein. The table includes over 100,000 distinct CDR3 sequences, around 31% detected once. The material was CD8+ T cells from cultured PBMCs, obtained from culture after CMV antigen stimulation. These receptors came from a human donor in good health (CMV status not recorded). Some clones in this sample may be carry-over from other donors' samples.

The chain employs TRBV29-1 and TRBJ1-1; D is ambiguous. Trimming shortened V by 6 bases and J by 3 bases, and 8 bases separated the two germline ends. The CDR3 consists of 11 residues. The germline gives CDR1 SQVTM, CDR2 ANQGSEA. The CDR3 sequence: CSVPGDTEAFF. DNA for the CDR3: TGCAGCGTCCCCGGGGACACTGAAGCTTTCTTT.

This clonotype was seen only a few times. CDR3 loop: CSARGEGENTGELFF. The CDR3 region has the DNA TGCAGTGCTAGAGGGGAAGGGGAGAACACCGGGGAGCTGTTTTTT. The chain joins TRBV20-1 to TRBJ2-2; tentatively, D is TRBD1 (5 bases). Germline V gene sequence: CDR1 DFQATT, CDR2 SNEGSKA (reference sequence). V lost 1 base, J lost 1 base, and 10 bases lay in between. CDR3 size: 15 residues.

This clonotype was recorded many times. V and J are TRBV7-2 and TRBJ1-4, with D uncertain. V lost 5 bases to trimming and J lost 0 bases, with 16 bases between them. CDR3 length: 17 residues. Germline assignment: CDR1 SGHTA and CDR2 FQGNSA. The CDR3 spells CASSRNTYDATNEKLFF. The CDR3 DNA follows: TGTGCCAGCAGCCGAAACACATACGATGCAACTAATGAAAAACTGTTTTTT.

This sequence joins TRBV27 and TRBJ2-3; tentatively, D is TRBD2 (7 bases). This CDR3 region has 13 residues. CDR1 is MNHEY and CDR2 is SMNVEV in the germline V gene (reference sequence). The CDR3 nucleotides are TGTGCTTCGCAGAGGGGGGGGACAGATACGCAGTATTTT. It translates to CASQRGGTDTQYF.

V gene TRBV5-6 combines with J gene TRBJ1-2, with TRBD1 identical over 9 bases. Trimming took 1 base from V and 4 from J; bases not matched to a gene: 5. CDR3 length: 15 residues. Germline CDR1 is SGHDT and CDR2 is YYEEEE. The CDR3 nucleotides read TGTGCCAGCAGCTTGTTCGGACAGGGGACCTATGGCTACACCTTC. It codes for CASSLFGQGTYGYTF.

The rearrangement links TRBV11-1 to TRBJ1-1; no clear D. CDR3 size: 13 residues. Germline V gives CDR1 SGHAT, CDR2 FQDESV (reference sequence). Trimming stripped 3 bases from V and 1 base from J, with 6 bases between. The CDR3 reads CASSFFRNTEAFF. CDR3 bases: TGTGCCAGCAGCTTCTTTAGGAACACTGAAGCTTTCTTT.

The chain has TRBV5-5 and TRBJ2-4; no firm D call. The length of the CDR3 is 13 residues. Trimming left V 4 bases short and J 7 bases short, with 12 bases between. Germline V gene sequence: CDR1 SGHKS, CDR2 YYEKEE (reference sequence). The CDR3 DNA follows: TGTGCCAGCAGCATGGGCCCCGGGAACATTCAGTACTTC. It translates to CASSMGPGNIQYF.

This clonotype was observed a few times. The rearrangement links TRBV27 to TRBJ2-6; tentative D call: TRBD1 (7 bases). CDR3 length: 13 residues. Germline V CDR1 and CDR2: MNHEY, SMNVEV (reference sequence). Between the trimmed V and J ends, which lost 5 bases and 11 bases, there was a span of 13 bases. The CDR3 reads CASSDDREDVLTF. The CDR3, as DNA: TGTGCCAGCAGTGACGACAGGGAGGACGTCCTGACTTTC.

This clonotype was observed many times. The chain has TRBV7-2 and TRBJ2-1; 7 positions match TRBD2. Germline V gene data show CDR1 as SGHTA and CDR2 as FQGNSA. V dropped 6 bases and J dropped 4; count of bases not matched to a gene: 3. The length of the CDR3 is 13 residues. CDR3 region: CASRTSRYNEQFF. In DNA form, the CDR3 reads TGTGCCAGCAGGACTAGCAGATACAATGAGCAGTTCTTC.

This clonotype was picked up many times. CDR3 residues: CASSLAGSDTQYF. CDR3 coding DNA: TGTGCCAGCAGTTTAGCGGGGTCGGATACGCAGTATTTT. This chain links TRBV12-3 or TRBV12-4 with TRBJ2-3; no reliable D call. V dropped 0 bases and J dropped 6 bases, with 7 bases sitting between them. The CDR3 length is 13 residues.

The chain carries TRBV5-1 and TRBJ1-1; 8 bases map to TRBD1. Germline values: CDR1 SGHRS, CDR2 YFSETQ. V lost 4 bases and J lost 1; bases outside the gene matches: 3. The CDR3 consists of 14 residues. The CDR3 loop reads CASSIGQGNTEAFF. The CDR3 DNA follows: TGCGCCAGCAGCATCGGACAGGGGAACACTGAAGCTTTCTTT. Full variable domain (missing parts from reference TRBV5-1 and TRBJ1-1): KAGVTQTPRYLIKTRGQQVTLSCSPISGHRSVSWYQQTPGQGLQFLFEYFSETQRNKGNFPGRFSGRQFSNSRSEMNVSTLELGDSALYLCASSIGQGNTEAFFGQGTRLTVV.

The chain employs TRBV19 and TRBJ2-7; 9 bases align to TRBD1. In germline, CDR1 is LNHDA, CDR2 SQIVND (reference sequence). Losses at the gene ends were 3 bases for V and 6 bases for J; bases not matched to a gene: 9. The CDR3 loop spans 15 amino acids. The CDR3 nucleotides are TGTGCCAGTAGTATCCTTCCGGGACAGGGTAGCGAGCAGTACTTC. This sequence encodes CASSILPGQGSEQYF.

The rearrangement links TRBV27 to TRBJ2-7; possible D gene TRBD1, 6 bases. Trimming removed 5 bases at V and 6 bases at J, with 20 bases between. CDR1 and CDR2 from the germline V gene are MNHEY and SMNVEV (reference sequence). The CDR3 has 15 residues. Here the CDR3 reads CASSRYLRGDGEQYF. The CDR3 DNA sequence: TGTGCCAGCAGTCGATACCTCAGGGGAGACGGCGAGCAGTACTTC.

This clonotype was observed at least ten times. This chain uses TRBV19 with TRBJ1-1; D unresolved. V lost 5 bases and J 3 bases, leaving 10 bases between the germline ends. The CDR3 is made up of 13 amino acids. The germline V gene has CDR1 LNHDA and CDR2 SQIVND (reference sequence). As DNA, the CDR3 is TGTGCCAGTAGTGTAGCATTATACACTGAAGCTTTCTTT. As protein: CASSVALYTEAFF.

This clonotype turned up a few times. The chain joins TRBV29-1 to TRBJ1-2; the D is unclear. The CDR3 has 14 amino acids. Germline V gene lookup returns CDR1 SQVTM and CDR2 ANQGSEA. Trimming cost V 6 bases and J 2 bases, with 16 bases left between them. CDR3 protein: CSVLPVGSNYGYTF. CDR3 DNA: TGCAGCGTCCTTCCGGTTGGGTCGAACTATGGCTACACCTTC.

CDR3 amino acids: CASSLQGKGEKLFF. The CDR3 region has the DNA TGTGCCAGCAGCCTACAGGGAAAAGGCGAAAAACTGTTTTTT. The V call is TRBV12-3 or TRBV12-4, the J call TRBJ1-4, with D perhaps TRBD1 (6 bases). The CDR3 is made up of 14 amino acids. The V end lost 6 bases, the J end lost 8 bases, and 16 bases lay between the germline ends.

The chain carries TRBV28 and TRBJ2-3; the D is unclear. This CDR3 region has 12 residues. V lost 6 bases to trimming and J lost 6 bases, with 10 bases between them. The germline V gene encodes CDR1 MDHEN and CDR2 SYDVKM. The DNA of the CDR3 is TGTGCCAGCAGGCAGAATTTGGATACGCAGTATTTT. Protein: CASRQNLDTQYF.

As for this clonotype: Because it lacks the conserved phenylalanine or tryptophan at the end, this CDR3 is likely a read error. The chain combines TRBV5-1 with TRBJ2-1; a possible D gene is TRBD1 (6 bases). This CDR3 is built from 18 residues. Germline V gives CDR1 SGHRS, CDR2 YFSETQ. The V end was cut by 2 bases, the J end by 0 bases, with 18 bases between. CDR3 amino acids: CASSLAPGDTRSYNEQFL. In DNA form, the CDR3 reads TGCGCCAGCAGCTTAGCACCCGGGGACACTCGCTCCTACAATGAGCAGTTCCTC.

This clonotype turned up a few times. This chain joins TRBV7-6 and TRBJ2-7, with unresolved D. The CDR3 runs to 16 residues. Trimming took 5 bases from V and 1 from J, leaving 18 bases between them. From germline, CDR1 is SGHVS and CDR2 FNYEAQ. The CDR3 DNA is TGTGCCAGCAGCGCGTCCGAAACTATTTCTTCCTACGAGCAGTACTTC. Translated: CASSASETISSYEQYF.

There are a few counts of this clonotype. The gene calls are TRBV24-1 and TRBJ2-1; maybe TRBD1 (5 bases). Germline-derived CDR1 and CDR2 are KGHDR and SFDVKD. The V and J ends lost 3 bases and 8 bases respectively, with 13 bases between them. There are 14 residues in the CDR3. CDR3 sequence reads: CATSDPRGPDEQFF. Written as DNA, the CDR3 is TGTGCCACCAGTGATCCTAGGGGTCCGGATGAGCAGTTCTTC.

The chain carries TRBV2 and TRBJ1-1; D remains unclear. CDR3 size: 13 residues. V was shortened by 6 bases and J by 1 base, with 9 bases between the two germline ends. Per the germline V gene, CDR1 is SNHLY and CDR2 is FYNNEI. Written as DNA, the CDR3 is TGTGCCAGCAGGATATGGGAGAACACTGAAGCTTTCTTT. It is translated as CASRIWENTEAFF.

This clonotype was counted a few times. The V call is TRBV4-1, the J call TRBJ2-7, with 10 bases identical to TRBD1. V shed 1 base, J shed 6 bases, and the junction held 9 bases outside the gene matches. CDR1 is MGHRA, CDR2 YSYEKL, per germline. This CDR3 contains 16 residues. The CDR3 DNA reads TGCGCCAGCAGCCAAGCGTGGGGACAGGGGCTACCCGAGCAGTACTTC. Its protein is CASSQAWGQGLPEQYF.

This clonotype showed up just a few times. This rearrangement joins TRBV12-3 or TRBV12-4 to TRBJ1-1; D unresolved. V dropped 1 base and J dropped 5 bases, with 5 bases sitting between them. CDR3 length: 12 residues. The CDR3 DNA follows: TGTGCCAGCAGTTTAGTTCATACTGAAGCTTTCTTT. This encodes CASSLVHTEAFF.

This clonotype occurred many times. The rearrangement joins TRBV7-2 to TRBJ2-1; no definite D call. Germline values: CDR1 SGHTA, CDR2 FQGNSA. Trimming stripped 1 base from V and 6 bases from J, with 10 bases between. The CDR3 runs 14 residues. CDR3 in DNA: TGTGCCAGCAGCTTAGATGATTCCCGCAATGAGCAGTTCTTC. As protein: CASSLDDSRNEQFF.

This clonotype was found a few times. CDR3 sequence reads: CASSWTGLDQPQHF. The CDR3 bases are TGTGCCAGCAGTTGGACAGGTTTAGATCAGCCCCAGCATTTT. The chain combines TRBV28 with TRBJ1-5; 7 positions agree with TRBD1. V lost 4 bases to trimming and J lost 5 bases; unmatched junction nucleotides: 5. This CDR3 spans 14 amino acids. Germline values: CDR1 MDHEN, CDR2 SYDVKM.

The chain is built from TRBV9 and TRBJ2-7, with TRBD1 as a possible D gene (7 bases). V lost 3 bases and J lost 7, with 17 bases in between. This CDR3 has 14 residues. In germline, CDR1 is SGDLS, CDR2 YYNGEE. CDR3 in DNA: TGTGCCAGCAGCGGGAGGGACAGTTCGTCTGAGCAGTACTTC. Translation gives CASSGRDSSSEQYF.

This clonotype appeared many times. J is TRBJ1-1 and V is TRBV7-9; the match to TRBD1 covers 8 bases. Germline V gene lookup returns CDR1 SEHNR and CDR2 FQNEAQ (reference sequence). This CDR3 region has 15 residues. The J segment lost 1 base and the V segment lost 5 bases, leaving 6 bases of the junction unmatched. CDR3 loop: CASSGGQGPNTEAFF. DNA for the CDR3: TGTGCCAGCAGCGGAGGACAGGGACCGAACACTGAAGCTTTCTTT. The variable domain in full, with the rest retrieved from reference TRBV7-9 and TRBJ1-1, is DTGVSQNPRHKITKRGQNVTFRCDPISEHNRLYWYRQTLGQGPEFLTYFQNEAQLEKSRLLSDRFSAERPKGSFSTLEIQRTEQGDSAMYLCASSGGQGPNTEAFFGQGTRLTVV.